The subject of this entry is one T cell receptor (beta chain). What it binds is not known. The protocol was immunoSEQ multiplex PCR, while the TCRdb copy is restricted to in-frame clones and leaves out a portion. The sample yields over 150,000 clones, roughly 93% seen once. The record originates from a study of T cell responses to AZD1222 COVID-19 vaccine. The CDR3 extends over 17 amino acids. Trimming shortened V by 5 bases and J by 0 bases, and 19 bases separated the two germline ends. CDR1 is KGHSH, CDR2 LQKENI, per germline. The study, taken as a whole, reports: It should be noted that donors were predominantly white British and more often female, and clonal diversity was possibly underestimated. Every sample of the repertoires postdated the peak T cell response. Of the AZD1222 recipients, only six or seven were seropositive at baseline.

The chain combines TRBV18 with TRBJ1-1, with D possibly matching TRBD1 (5 bases). This receptor was obtained from an adult who received the MenACWY meningococcal vaccine as a control. The sequencing here drew on peripheral blood, taken 28 days after the second dose of the MenACWY control vaccine. The CDR3 DNA reads TGTGCCAGCTCAACTTCGGTAGGGGCCGGATTGAACACTGAAGCTTTCTTT. Translated, it gives CASSTSVGAGLNTEAFF.